This passage covers 14 T cell receptor beta chains from one sample sequenced in a study of response to subunit inactivated influenza vaccine. One entry per CDR3 protein, called by TCRdb with MiXCR from the RT-PCR reads. The data contain fewer than 600,000 distinct CDR3 sequences, more than 7% of them singletons. The sequencing here drew on PBMCs from blood, taken about 23 months after vaccination. These receptors were obtained from a man in his fifties or sixties who received an inactivated influenza vaccine.

This clonotype was found once. The genes are TRBV13 and TRBJ2-2; TRBD1 might be the D (6 bases). V was clipped by 1 base and J by 3 bases, with 12 bases between them. The CDR3 runs 16 residues. Germline V gene lookup returns CDR1 PRHDT and CDR2 FYEKMQ (reference sequence). CDR3 in amino acids: CASSLDPGQYTGELFF. CDR3 coding DNA: TGTGCCAGCAGCTTAGATCCAGGACAGTACACCGGGGAGCTGTTTTTT.

This clonotype was counted ten times or more. The rearrangement joins TRBV19 to TRBJ1-5, with a possible D match to TRBD1 (5 bases). Germline CDR1 is LNHDA and CDR2 is SQIVND (reference sequence). The V end lost 7 bases, the J end lost 0 bases, and 16 bases lay between the germline ends. CDR3 length: 16 amino acids. This CDR3 reads CASTSGEGNSNQPQHF. The CDR3 DNA reads TGTGCCAGTACCTCTGGTGAGGGGAATAGCAATCAGCCCCAGCATTTT.

V is TRBV6-1 and J is TRBJ2-7; 7 bases agree with TRBD1. After removal of 1 base from V and 1 base from J, the junction contained 7 bases not matched to a gene. The CDR3 is 16 residues long. From germline, CDR1 is MNHNS and CDR2 SASEGT. The DNA of the CDR3 is TGTGCCAGCAGTGAAGGCGGTGGACAGGCTTCCTACGAGCAGTACTTC. Its protein is CASSEGGGQASYEQYF.

This chain uses TRBV24-1 with TRBJ2-3; 8 nucleotides agree with TRBD2. There are 17 residues in the CDR3. V was pared by 5 bases and J by 0 bases, with 9 bases of the junction left unmatched. The V gene's germline CDR1 is KGHDR and CDR2 SFDVKD. The CDR3 protein is CATSAAPGGGSTDTQYF. CDR3 nucleotide sequence: TGTGCCACCAGTGCCGCACCGGGCGGGGGGAGCACAGATACGCAGTATTTT.

This clonotype has a handful of counts. A much larger clone lies one base from this, so it may be a read error. V is TRBV27 and J is TRBJ1-2; 11 bases line up with TRBD1. Germline assignment: CDR1 MNHEY and CDR2 SMNVEV (reference sequence). The CDR3 runs 13 residues. V lost 4 bases, J lost 6 bases, and 1 base stayed unmatched. The CDR3 coding sequence is TGTGCCAGCAGTTGGACAGGGGGCAATGGCTACACCTTC. As protein: CASSWTGGNGYTF.

The chain couples TRBV12-3 or TRBV12-4 to TRBJ2-5, with 7 nucleotides matching TRBD1. The CDR3 covers 12 residues. J lost 4 bases, V lost 10 bases, and 6 bases had no gene match. CDR3 DNA sequence: TGTGCCACACGGAAGGGGGCAGAGACCCAGTACTTC. Its protein product is CATRKGAETQYF.

This clonotype has a count of ten or more. The chain links TRBV20-1 to TRBJ1-1, with a possible D match to TRBD1 (5 bases). This CDR3 has 12 amino acids. The V gene's germline CDR1 is DFQATT and CDR2 SNEGSKA (reference sequence). Trimming took 6 bases from V and 4 from J, leaving 12 bases between them. In DNA, the CDR3 is TGCAGTGCCAAACCCCAGGGCACTGAAGCTTTCTTT. It is translated as CSAKPQGTEAFF.

In its sample, this clonotype was seen a few times. DNA for the CDR3: TGTGCCAGCAGTCCGGCGGATTCATCGAACACTGAAGCTTTCTTT. Residues: CASSPADSSNTEAFF. J is TRBJ1-1 and V is TRBV6-1, with unresolved D. Germline V CDR1 and CDR2: MNHNS, SASEGT. V dropped 5 bases and J dropped 1 base, with 14 bases sitting between them. The CDR3 is 15 residues long.

This chain uses TRBV11-2 with TRBJ2-2, with 14 bases that match TRBD2. V dropped 1 base and J dropped 3; count of bases not matched to a gene: 10. This CDR3 is 20 amino acids long. Germline V gene lookup returns CDR1 SGHAT and CDR2 FQNNGV. The CDR3 reads CASSLVSGTSGGKYTGELFF. Here the CDR3 DNA reads TGTGCCAGCAGCTTAGTCTCCGGGACTAGCGGGGGAAAATACACCGGGGAGCTGTTTTTT.

The chain combines TRBV24-1 with TRBJ2-1; 7 bases fit TRBD1. The CDR3 has 16 amino acids. The V segment lost 5 bases and the J segment 5 bases; nucleotides outside the gene matches: 11. Germline assignment: CDR1 KGHDR and CDR2 SFDVKD. CDR3 loop: CATSALAGTADNEQFF. In DNA, the CDR3 is TGTGCCACCAGTGCCCTAGCCGGGACAGCCGACAATGAGCAGTTCTTC.

This rearrangement joins TRBV25-1 to TRBJ2-1; D might be TRBD1 or TRBD2, each matching 5 bases. Germline V gene data show CDR1 as MGHDK and CDR2 as SYGVNS. Trimming removed 1 base from V and 1 base from J, with 14 bases in between. This CDR3 is built from 17 residues. The DNA of the CDR3 is TGTGCCAGCAGTGAATCTTGGGGCGGGCGTTCCTACAATGAGCAGTTCTTC. Amino acids: CASSESWGGRSYNEQFF.

The V call is TRBV20-1, the J call TRBJ1-2; 8 bases fit TRBD1. V was clipped by 8 bases and J by 4 bases; unmatched bases: 18. The germline V gene has CDR1 DFQATT and CDR2 SNEGSKA (reference sequence). The CDR3 spans 16 residues. CDR3 amino acids: CSTPDLQGAGTYGYTF. In nucleotides, the CDR3 is TGCAGTACACCCGACCTTCAGGGGGCCGGAACCTATGGCTACACCTTC.

The rearrangement joins TRBV6-2 or TRBV6-3 to TRBJ2-1; D is uncertain. Germline values: CDR1 MNHEY, CDR2 SVGEGT. V was trimmed by 6 bases and J by 6 bases, leaving 18 bases between them. The CDR3 runs 15 residues. This CDR3 reads CASSRTALTLNEQFF. CDR3 in DNA: TGTGCCAGCAGCCGGACGGCACTCACACTCAATGAGCAGTTCTTC.

The chain employs TRBV4-2 and TRBJ2-7; 7 nucleotides line up with TRBD1. Germline lookup yields CDR1 LGHNA and CDR2 YNFKEQ. V shed 5 bases, J shed 6 bases, and the junction held 10 bases outside the gene matches. The length of the CDR3 is 14 residues. CDR3 DNA sequence: TGTGCCAGCAGCTCTCGACAGGGTCGAGTCGAGCAGTACTTC. This encodes CASSSRQGRVEQYF.